The present TCR beta chain was sequenced within a study of identical twins. Regarding the study as a whole: Within cord blood, abundant beta clonotypes carried fewer insertions, but memory repertoires showed no such trend.

A universal primer site was incorporated via template switching, and the cDNA contained unique molecular identifiers. From the 5' RACE reads, TCRdb called clonotypes with MiXCR, one entry per CDR3 protein. The sample has 500,000 or so distinct CDR3 sequences; more than 13% are singletons. A note on this clonotype: Antigen specificity is unknown.

V trimming: 8 bases; J trimming: 1 base; junction bases outside the gene matches: 9. Germline loops: CDR1 MNHNS, CDR2 SASEGT. CDR3 length: 15 amino acids. The same data also went into a second study, on yellow fever vaccine responses in identical twins.

V gene TRBV6-1 combines with J gene TRBJ1-1; 8 bases agree with TRBD1. The sample was CD4+ T cells sorted from blood. The receptor comes from a woman between 18 and 29 years old in good health. As DNA, the CDR3 is TGTGCCAGCTACGGGACAGGTCTAAGGAACACTGAAGCTTTCTTT. Its protein product is CASYGTGLRNTEAFF.